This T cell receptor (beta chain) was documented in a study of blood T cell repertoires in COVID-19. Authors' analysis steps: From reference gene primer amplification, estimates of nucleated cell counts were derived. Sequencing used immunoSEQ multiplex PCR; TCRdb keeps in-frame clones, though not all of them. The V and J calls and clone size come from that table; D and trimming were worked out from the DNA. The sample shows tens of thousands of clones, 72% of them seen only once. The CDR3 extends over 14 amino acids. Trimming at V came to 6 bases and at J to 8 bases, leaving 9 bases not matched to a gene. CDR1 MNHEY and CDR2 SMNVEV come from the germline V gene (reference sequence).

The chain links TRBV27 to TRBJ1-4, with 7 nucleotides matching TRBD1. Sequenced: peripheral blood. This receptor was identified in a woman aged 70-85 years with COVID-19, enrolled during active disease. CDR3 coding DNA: TGTGCCAGCAGCCCCAGACAGGGTGACGAAAAACTGTTTTTT. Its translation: CASSPRQGDEKLFF.